Following are 32 T cell receptor beta chains from one sample sequenced in a study of blood T cell repertoires in COVID-19. Sequenced by immunoSEQ multiplex PCR; TCRdb stores in-frame clones only, minus some. This table holds tens of thousands of clones, roughly 80% found once. Input material: peripheral blood. Receptor source: a woman older than 75 with acute or convalescent COVID-19.

The chain couples TRBV19 to TRBJ2-1; 10 nucleotides line up with TRBD2. Germline trimming cut 6 bases from V and 7 bases from J; bases unmatched to any gene: 6. In germline, CDR1 is LNHDA, CDR2 SQIVND (reference sequence). CDR3 length equals 14 residues. CDR3 coding DNA: TGTGCCAGTAGAGTAGCGGGGGGCCGGAATGAGCAGTTCTTC. Translation: CASRVAGGRNEQFF.

In this sample, this clone turned up a few times. The chain has TRBV3-1 (or the pseudogene TRBV3-2) and TRBJ1-2; D call uncertain. The CDR3 runs 14 residues. V lost 0 bases and J lost 1, with 6 bases in between. Germline V gene sequence: CDR1 LGHDT, CDR2 YNNKEL (reference sequence). CDR3 coding DNA: TGTGCCAGCAGCCAAGATGTGTATAACTATGGCTACACCTTC. It is translated as CASSQDVYNYGYTF.

CDR3 residues: CASSSNRVPPLLFF. In DNA, the CDR3 is TGTGCCAGCAGCTCCAACCGGGTCCCCCCCCTCCTGTTCTTC. The rearrangement links TRBV5-4 to TRBJ2-1; D is ambiguous. The CDR3 length is 14 residues. The V end was cut by 3 bases, the J end by 15 bases, with 22 bases between. Germline lookup yields CDR1 SGHNT and CDR2 YYREEE (reference sequence). The entire variable domain, with the rest obtained from reference TRBV5-4 and TRBJ2-1, is as follows: ETGVTQSPTHLIKTRGQQVTLRCSSQSGHNTVSWYQQALGQGPQFIFQYYREEENGRGNFPPRFSGLQFPNYSSELNVNALELDDSALYLCASSSNRVPPLLFFGPGTRLTVL.

The rearrangement links TRBV29-1 to TRBJ1-2, with a weak D call TRBD1 (6 bases). This CDR3 region has 13 residues. Trimming took off 4 bases at V and 0 bases at J, with 9 bases between the two ends. Germline-derived CDR1 and CDR2 are SQVTM and ANQGSEA. CDR3 DNA: TGCAGCGTTGCACAGGGCACTAACTATGGCTACACCTTC. This translates into CSVAQGTNYGYTF.

The chain employs TRBV7-8 and TRBJ1-6; 8 bases agree with TRBD1. The CDR3 contains 17 residues. V lost 3 bases, J lost 7 bases, and 11 bases stayed unmatched. Germline CDR1 reads SGHVS; CDR2 reads FQNEAQ. CDR3 DNA: TGTGCCAGCAGCTTCAACAGGGGGACGGGGCGAAATTCACCCCTCCACTTT. It codes for CASSFNRGTGRNSPLHF. Together with reference TRBV7-8 and TRBJ1-6, the CDR3 gives the full variable domain: GAGVSQSPRYKVAKRGQDVALRCDPISGHVSLFWYQQALGQGPEFLTYFQNEAQLDKSGLPSDRFFAERPEGSVSTLKIQRTQQEDSAVYLCASSFNRGTGRNSPLHFGNGTRLTVT.

The J gene is TRBJ1-1, the V gene TRBV18; 11 bases are shared with TRBD1. Per the germline V gene, CDR1 is KGHSH and CDR2 is LQKENI. The CDR3 totals 14 residues. The trim removed 7 bases at V and 0 bases at J, leaving 1 base unmatched. The CDR3 loop reads CASLDRGLNTEAFF. The CDR3 DNA reads TGTGCCAGCTTGGACAGGGGGCTGAACACTGAAGCTTTCTTT. Variable domain in full (rest from reference TRBV18 and TRBJ1-1): NAGVMQNPRHLVRRRGQEARLRCSPMKGHSHVYWYRQLPEEGLKFMVYLQKENIIDESGMPKERFSAEFPKEGPSILRIQQVVRGDSAAYFCASLDRGLNTEAFFGQGTRLTVV.

The chain links TRBV15 to TRBJ1-1, with D possibly matching TRBD1 (6 bases). The CDR3 is 15 residues long. CDR1 and CDR2 from the germline V gene are LNHNV and YYDKDF (reference sequence). Trimming removed 3 bases from V and 5 bases from J, with 16 bases in between. CDR3 protein: CATSSLEQGLTEAFF. CDR3 DNA sequence: TGTGCCACCAGCAGTTTGGAACAGGGCCTGACTGAAGCTTTCTTT.

This clone has just one count. The rearrangement links TRBV6-6 to TRBJ2-7, with a weak D call TRBD1 (6 bases). This CDR3 has 13 residues. Deletions cut 8 bases from V and 7 bases from J, with 18 bases between. CDR1 is MNHNY and CDR2 is SVGAGI in the germline V gene (reference sequence). This CDR3 is CASRGQSGVEQYF. The CDR3 coding sequence is TGTGCCAGCCGAGGACAGTCAGGGGTGGAGCAGTACTTC.

This sequence joins TRBV6-4 and TRBJ2-1, with TRBD2 matching 10 bases. V shed 1 base, J shed 6 bases, and the junction held 0 bases outside the gene matches. Germline V gene data show CDR1 as MRHNA and CDR2 as SNTAGT. The CDR3 spans 14 residues. This chain's CDR3 is CASSDLAGGNEQFF. The CDR3 bases are TGTGCCAGCAGTGACTTAGCGGGGGGCAATGAGCAGTTCTTC.

The CDR3 DNA follows: TGTGCCAGCAGTTTGGGGGCGGGGGCCAACACCGGGGAGCTGTTTTTT. It is translated as CASSLGAGANTGELFF. The chain is built from TRBV27 and TRBJ2-2, with a weak D call TRBD2 (7 bases). Germline CDR1 is MNHEY and CDR2 is SMNVEV (reference sequence). V was cut by 3 bases and J by 2 bases, with 13 bases left in between. This CDR3 spans 16 amino acids.

This rearrangement joins TRBV2 to TRBJ2-3, with unresolved D. From germline, CDR1 is SNHLY and CDR2 FYNNEI. V was cut by 7 bases and J by 0 bases, with 11 bases left in between. The CDR3 covers 14 residues. The chain's CDR3 is CASIQSSSTDTQYF. CDR3 bases: TGTGCCAGCATCCAGTCCTCTAGCACAGATACGCAGTATTTT.

The rearrangement uses TRBV7-8 and TRBJ2-5; D might be TRBD1 (5 bases). Germline values: CDR1 SGHVS, CDR2 FQNEAQ. The CDR3 is 13 residues long. V gave up 0 bases and J gave up 4 bases, with 6 bases separating them. This CDR3 reads CASSLAQGETQYF. The CDR3 DNA reads as TGTGCCAGCAGCTTAGCGCAGGGAGAGACCCAGTACTTC.

The chain recombines TRBV5-4 with TRBJ1-6, with D possibly being TRBD1 (6 bases). V was pared by 10 bases and J by 6 bases, with 17 bases between. This CDR3 spans 14 amino acids. CDR1 is SGHNT and CDR2 is YYREEE in the germline V gene (reference sequence). The CDR3 is CAGGLTGTNSPLHF. The CDR3 coding sequence is TGTGCCGGGGGATTAACAGGGACTAATTCACCCCTCCACTTT.

The sample holds one count of this clone. V and J are TRBV3-1 (or the pseudogene TRBV3-2) and TRBJ1-1, with 8 bases aligning to TRBD1. The CDR3 has 13 amino acids. Germline values: CDR1 LGHDT, CDR2 YNNKEL (reference sequence). J was trimmed by 11 bases and V by 3 bases; bases with no gene match: 8. CDR3: CASSHSTGAKAFF. CDR3 nucleotide sequence: TGTGCCAGCAGCCACTCGACAGGGGCGAAGGCTTTCTTT.

The rearrangement uses TRBV6-6 and TRBJ1-1; 8 bases map to TRBD1. Germline-derived CDR1 and CDR2 are MNHNY and SVGAGI (reference sequence). V trimming: 4 bases; J trimming: 8 bases; junction bases outside the gene matches: 6. The CDR3 sequence is 13 residues long. DNA for the CDR3: TGTGCCAGCAGTTTGATGGGGGACAGGGAAGCTTTCTTT. This encodes CASSLMGDREAFF.

In nucleotides, the CDR3 is TGTGCCAGCAGCCCTCTAGCGGGGGGCTGGCAAGAGACCCAGTACTTC. Translation: CASSPLAGGWQETQYF. The chain couples TRBV7-9 to TRBJ2-5, with TRBD2 matching over 11 bases. Germline V gene lookup returns CDR1 SEHNR and CDR2 FQNEAQ (reference sequence). J gave up 2 bases and V 5 bases, and 7 bases lay outside the gene matches. The CDR3 covers 16 residues.

The chain recombines TRBV3-1 (or the pseudogene TRBV3-2) with TRBJ1-3, with 9 bases aligning to TRBD1. V trimming: 1 base; J trimming: 1 base; junction bases outside the gene matches: 2. Germline V gene data show CDR1 as LGHDT and CDR2 as YNNKEL (reference sequence). The CDR3 runs to 16 residues. The CDR3 nucleotides read TGTGCCAGCAGCCAAGTGGGACAGGGTTCTGGAAACACCATATATTTT. Its translation is CASSQVGQGSGNTIYF.

V is TRBV19 and J is TRBJ1-5, with D perhaps matching TRBD1 (5 bases). The germline V gene has CDR1 LNHDA and CDR2 SQIVND (reference sequence). This CDR3 has 15 residues. Trimming cost V 5 bases and J 4 bases, with 15 bases left between them. The DNA for the CDR3 is TGTGCCAGTAGTGTGTCAGGGCCTCTAAATCAGCCCCAGCATTTT. It translates to CASSVSGPLNQPQHF. The complete variable domain, with remaining parts taken from reference TRBV19 and TRBJ1-5, reads DGGITQSPKYLFRKEGQNVTLSCEQNLNHDAMYWYRQDPGQGLRLIYYSQIVNDFQKGDIAEGYSVSREKKESFPLTVTSAQKNPTAFYLCASSVSGPLNQPQHFGDGTRLSIL.

The V gene is TRBV10-3, the J gene TRBJ2-7, with 12 bases identical to TRBD2. Germline lookup yields CDR1 ENHRY and CDR2 SYGVKD. The CDR3 totals 14 residues. The J segment lost 3 bases and the V segment lost 11 bases, leaving 8 bases of the junction unmatched. The CDR3 nucleotides read TGTGCCGTCCAAACTAGCGGGGGGAACTACGAGCAGTACTTC. Protein: CAVQTSGGNYEQYF.

V usage is TRBV19 and J usage is TRBJ1-4; D call uncertain. Germline V gene lookup returns CDR1 LNHDA and CDR2 SQIVND (reference sequence). The length of the CDR3 is 13 residues. Trimming stripped 1 base from V and 8 bases from J, with 8 bases between. The CDR3 sequence is CASSIGQIEKLFF. CDR3 nucleotides: TGTGCCAGTAGTATAGGGCAGATAGAAAAACTGTTTTTT.

This clone was seen more than once but under ten times. This sequence joins TRBV7-9 and TRBJ2-7; a possible D gene is TRBD1 (6 bases). Trimming took off 2 bases at V and 3 bases at J, with 11 bases between the two ends. This CDR3 is 14 amino acids long. Germline CDR1 is SEHNR and CDR2 is FQNEAQ (reference sequence). CDR3 in DNA: TGTGCCAGCAGCTTATTACAGGGTAACTACGAGCAGTACTTC. Protein: CASSLLQGNYEQYF.

The chain uses TRBV5-1 and TRBJ1-5; 9 bases match TRBD1. The V gene's germline CDR1 is SGHRS and CDR2 YFSETQ. The CDR3 consists of 15 residues. Trimming took 4 bases from V and 2 from J; bases not matched to a gene: 4. The DNA of the CDR3 is TGCGCCAGCAGCCCGGACAGGGGCGGCAATCAGCCCCAGCATTTT. This encodes CASSPDRGGNQPQHF. Complete variable domain (other parts from reference TRBV5-1 and TRBJ1-5): KAGVTQTPRYLIKTRGQQVTLSCSPISGHRSVSWYQQTPGQGLQFLFEYFSETQRNKGNFPGRFSGRQFSNSRSEMNVSTLELGDSALYLCASSPDRGGNQPQHFGDGTRLSIL.

The rearrangement joins TRBV7-2 to TRBJ2-7; 10 bases match TRBD2. Germline loops: CDR1 SGHTA, CDR2 FQGNSA. The trim removed 1 base at V and 5 bases at J, leaving 8 bases unmatched. This CDR3 is built from 16 residues. CDR3 region: CASSLGLAGAEDEQYF. CDR3 bases: TGTGCCAGCAGCTTAGGGCTAGCGGGGGCCGAGGACGAGCAGTACTTC.

The chain couples TRBV5-4 to TRBJ2-3; D unclear. V lost 0 bases and J lost 4, with 6 bases in between. Germline V CDR1 and CDR2: SGHNT, YYREEE (reference sequence). The CDR3 spans 13 residues. The chain's CDR3 is CASSLEASDTQYF. In DNA, the CDR3 is TGTGCCAGCAGCTTGGAAGCGTCAGATACGCAGTATTTT.

This chain uses TRBV7-2 with TRBJ2-1; 7 positions match TRBD2. Germline CDR1 SGHTA, CDR2 FQGNSA. J was trimmed by 4 bases and V by 1 base; bases with no gene match: 7. The CDR3 has 16 amino acids. The CDR3 sequence is CASSLEAGEGYNEQFF. The DNA of the CDR3 is TGTGCCAGCAGCTTAGAGGCGGGGGAAGGTTACAATGAGCAGTTCTTC.

The V and J genes are TRBV2 and TRBJ1-5; unclear D gene. Germline loops: CDR1 SNHLY, CDR2 FYNNEI. The V end lost 6 bases, the J end lost 2 bases, and 14 bases lay between the germline ends. The CDR3 consists of 15 residues. The CDR3 loop is CASRYSGFGNQPQHF. In DNA, the CDR3 is TGTGCCAGCAGGTACAGCGGGTTTGGCAATCAGCCCCAGCATTTT.

The genes are TRBV28 and TRBJ2-7; D ambiguous. CDR1 MDHEN and CDR2 SYDVKM come from the germline V gene. V lost 5 bases and J 1 base, leaving 9 bases between the germline ends. The CDR3 loop spans 13 amino acids. The chain's CDR3 is CASSPPPSYEQYF. Here the CDR3 DNA reads TGTGCCAGCAGTCCCCCTCCTTCCTACGAGCAGTACTTC.

The J gene is TRBJ2-1, the V gene TRBV7-2, with TRBD1 matching over 7 bases. Germline loops: CDR1 SGHTA, CDR2 FQGNSA. The CDR3 extends over 16 amino acids. Trimming took 5 bases from V and 9 from J; bases not matched to a gene: 16. CDR3 protein: CASSEDRVGGKGEQFF. The CDR3 DNA reads as TGTGCCAGCAGCGAAGACAGGGTAGGGGGAAAGGGTGAGCAGTTCTTC.

The chain is built from TRBV20-1 and TRBJ2-3; D is uncertain. V shed 6 bases and J shed 3 bases, with 7 bases lying between them. This CDR3 is built from 11 residues. Germline V lookup: CDR1 DFQATT, CDR2 SNEGSKA (reference sequence). In DNA form, the CDR3 reads TGCAGTGCAGATACTACAGATACGCAGTATTTT. Protein sequence: CSADTTDTQYF.

The chain combines TRBV6-2 or TRBV6-3 with TRBJ2-7; possible D gene TRBD2, 7 bases. The CDR3 has 18 residues. Trimming took off 2 bases at V and 0 bases at J, with 20 bases between the two ends. Per germline, CDR1 MNHEY and CDR2 SVGEGT. The chain's CDR3 is CASSYPRRVAGASYEQYF. The CDR3 DNA reads TGTGCCAGCAGTTACCCCCGAAGGGTCGCGGGGGCCTCCTACGAGCAGTACTTC.

CDR3 amino acids: CASSLAGGFFTDTQYF. CDR3 sequence (DNA): TGCGCCAGCAGCTTGGCCGGGGGATTCTTCACAGATACGCAGTATTTT. The V call is TRBV5-1, the J call TRBJ2-3; possible D gene TRBD2, 6 bases. Trimming left V 0 bases short and J 2 bases short, with 13 bases between. The CDR3 is 16 residues long. Germline lookup yields CDR1 SGHRS and CDR2 YFSETQ.

The chain couples TRBV12-3 or TRBV12-4 to TRBJ1-1; D is unresolved. This CDR3 has 12 residues. V was cut by 3 bases and J by 1 base, with 3 bases left in between. CDR3 sequence reads: CASSFWNTEAFF. CDR3 coding DNA: TGTGCCAGCAGTTTCTGGAACACTGAAGCTTTCTTT.